What follows describes a single T cell receptor (beta chain). Its target is not known. This CDR3 has 15 residues. CDR1 is MDHEN, CDR2 SYDVKM, per germline. V shed 5 bases and J 1 base; nucleotides not matched to a gene: 7. The primer mix had 60 Vbeta and 13 Jbeta primers. Here immunoSEQ multiplex PCR was the method, and the copy in TCRdb shows in-frame clones only, minus some. The sample includes 180,000 or so clones, roughly 84% seen only once; the top ten take 1.5%. This entry comes from a study of cytomegalovirus exposure and HLA in healthy donors. Broader study findings: Reportedly, fewer N-insertions than the roughly 700-donor mean appeared in an Asian-associated ancestry cluster in a later analysis. By HLA locus, TCR association rates varied in a later analysis, with DRB1 showing the most and HLA-C the fewest.

The chain is built from TRBV28 and TRBJ1-1; 7 nucleotides agree with TRBD1. The sequence was collected from a male donor in good health and CMV-seronegative. Sequencing input: PBMCs. CDR3 amino acids: CASSDSTGRNTEAFF. CDR3 nucleotides: TGTGCCAGCAGTGACTCGACAGGGAGGAACACTGAAGCTTTCTTT.